Listed here are 26 T cell receptor beta chains from one sample, sequenced in a study of regulatory T cells in long-lasting Graves disease. Time point noted: persistent/refractory GD, antithyroid drugs over 5 years with positive TRAb. From RNA extracted from PBMCs, the TCR library was made. Investigators prepared the TCR beta libraries by applying iRepertoire HTBI primers and Arm-PCR of CDR3 regions. TCRdb re-derived calls from the multiplex PCR reads in MiXCR, one entry per CDR3 protein. This sample carries 650,000 to 850,000 distinct CDR3 sequences, 30% of them seen once, and the ten largest clones take about two fifths. This specimen was peripheral blood mononuclear cells (PBMCs), taken when the disease was refractory, from a patient treated with antithyroid drugs. These receptors originate from a female donor with Graves disease.

The chain has TRBV2 and TRBJ2-7, with 7 bases lining up with TRBD1. This CDR3 spans 15 amino acids. Germline CDR1 SNHLY, CDR2 FYNNEI. After removal of 4 bases from V and 6 bases from J, the junction contained 12 bases not matched to a gene. CDR3 loop: CASSVGEGRGIEQYF. Here the CDR3 DNA reads TGTGCCAGCAGTGTGGGCGAGGGCAGGGGGATCGAGCAGTACTTC.

This clonotype turned up a few times. The rearrangement joins TRBV5-6 to TRBJ1-1; the match to TRBD1 covers 8 bases. Trimming cost V 4 bases and J 3 bases; bases outside gene matches: 8. The CDR3 is 15 amino acids. CDR1 is SGHDT, CDR2 YYEEEE, per germline. Written as DNA, the CDR3 is TGTGCCAGCAGCCTAGTGGACAGGGCTTACACTGAAGCTTTCTTT. Translated: CASSLVDRAYTEAFF.

With respect to this clonotype: The CDR3 does not end in the conserved phenylalanine or tryptophan, so this is likely a read error. The chain couples TRBV3-1 to TRBJ1-2, with D tentatively TRBD1 (6 bases). The length of the CDR3 is 13 residues. Trimming took off 2 bases at V and 5 bases at J, with 9 bases between the two ends. Germline CDR1 and CDR2: LGHDT and YNNKEL (reference sequence). This CDR3 is CASSQRQGYGYTS. The CDR3 coding sequence is TGTGCCAGCAGCCAACGGCAGGGGTATGGCTACACCTCC.

The chain carries TRBV29-1 and TRBJ2-5; tentative D call: TRBD1 (5 bases). Germline CDR1 and CDR2: SQVTM and ANQGSEA. This CDR3 comprises 14 residues. V was clipped by 6 bases and J by 1 base, with 15 bases between them. Here the CDR3 DNA reads TGCAGCGTACAGGTTACCGTCCTCCAAGAGACCCAGTACTTC. As protein: CSVQVTVLQETQYF.

CDR3 DNA sequence: TGCAGTGCTAGAGTCGGACAGGACCATGGCTACACCTTC. Its translation: CSARVGQDHGYTF. The V gene is TRBV20-1, the J gene TRBJ1-2, with 7 bases matching TRBD1. CDR1 and CDR2 (germline): DFQATT, SNEGSKA (reference sequence). The CDR3 contains 13 residues. V shed 1 base, J shed 6 bases, and the junction held 5 bases outside the gene matches.

This clonotype was picked up a small number of times. Being one base from a much bigger clone, this may be a read error. The rearrangement joins TRBV2 to TRBJ1-2; TRBD1 matches 10 bases. Germline CDR1 and CDR2: SNHLY and FYNNEI. This CDR3 has 14 residues. CDR3 nucleotides: TGTGCCAGCATTCCGGGACAGGGGAACTATGACTACACCTTC. Translated, it gives CASIPGQGNYDYTF.

In this sample, this clonotype turned up a few times. The genes are TRBV6-1 and TRBJ2-1; the match to TRBD2 covers 7 bases. The J segment lost 10 bases and the V segment lost 7 bases, leaving 7 bases of the junction unmatched. Germline CDR1 is MNHNS and CDR2 is SASEGT. The CDR3 totals 12 residues. The CDR3 is CASKVGSGEQFF. CDR3 sequence (DNA): TGTGCCAGCAAGGTGGGTAGCGGGGAGCAGTTCTTC.

The chain couples TRBV13 to TRBJ1-1, with 7 bases that match TRBD1. The V and J ends lost 5 bases and 4 bases, in that order; junction bases with no gene match: 10. The CDR3 extends over 15 amino acids. CDR1 and CDR2 from the germline V gene are PRHDT and FYEKMQ (reference sequence). The CDR3 loop reads CASSPQGEGLTEAFF. The CDR3 DNA follows: TGTGCCAGCAGCCCTCAGGGGGAGGGCCTCACTGAAGCTTTCTTT.

The V gene is TRBV29-1, the J gene TRBJ2-3; TRBD2 matches at 7 bases. Germline V lookup: CDR1 SQVTM, CDR2 ANQGSEA. After removal of 4 bases from V and 2 bases from J, the junction contained 6 bases not matched to a gene. This CDR3 comprises 14 residues. CDR3 in DNA: TGCAGCGTTGGGGAGGGACTGCTCACAGATACGCAGTATTTT. Encoded protein: CSVGEGLLTDTQYF.

The chain carries TRBV14 and TRBJ2-6; a possible D gene is TRBD1 (6 bases). V was clipped by 4 bases and J by 1 base, with 26 bases between them. The length of the CDR3 is 21 residues. Germline V gene data show CDR1 as SGHDN and CDR2 as FVKESK. CDR3 sequence: CASSPLWTAFSSPSGANVLTF. As DNA, the CDR3 is TGTGCCAGCAGCCCACTTTGGACAGCTTTCTCTTCCCCTTCTGGGGCCAACGTCCTGACTTTC.

This clonotype was found a few times. The chain joins TRBV2 to TRBJ2-1, with 8 bases that match TRBD1. The CDR3 is 16 amino acids. The germline V gene encodes CDR1 SNHLY and CDR2 FYNNEI. The V gene end was trimmed by 6 bases and the J gene end by 3 bases; junction bases not matched to a gene: 10. The CDR3 DNA is TGTGCCAGCAGCGAACTCTGGGGGACAGGCTACAATGAGCAGTTCTTC. As protein: CASSELWGTGYNEQFF.

This clonotype appeared a few times. The rearrangement joins TRBV7-9 to TRBJ2-7; the match to TRBD1 covers 8 bases. This CDR3 spans 16 amino acids. Germline lookup yields CDR1 SEHNR and CDR2 FQNEAQ (reference sequence). Trimming removed 5 bases from V and 5 bases from J; junction bases left unmatched: 14. The chain's CDR3 is CASSPRDRKLPDEQYF. CDR3 DNA sequence: TGTGCCAGCAGCCCCCGGGACAGGAAGCTACCCGACGAGCAGTACTTC.

This clonotype was seen a handful of times. This sequence joins TRBV5-1 and TRBJ2-2, with 14 nucleotides matching TRBD2. This CDR3 is built from 16 residues. CDR1 and CDR2 (germline): SGHRS, YFSETQ. Trimming removed 4 bases from V and 3 bases from J; junction bases left unmatched: 2. The CDR3 nucleotides read TGCGCCAGCAGCAAGGGACTAGCGGGAGACACCGGGGAGCTGTTTTTT. Its translation is CASSKGLAGDTGELFF.

In its sample, this clonotype was seen many times. The chain carries TRBV12-3 or TRBV12-4 and TRBJ1-5; D possibly corresponds to TRBD1 (5 bases). The CDR3 has 14 amino acids. V was trimmed by 3 bases and J by 6 bases, leaving 12 bases between them. This chain's CDR3 is CASSLGGSAQPQHF. The CDR3 nucleotides are TGTGCCAGCAGTTTGGGGGGTTCAGCTCAGCCCCAGCATTTT.

The chain combines TRBV7-9 with TRBJ1-5, with 7 bases that match TRBD1. The germline CDR1 and CDR2 sequences are SEHNR and FQNEAQ (reference sequence). CDR3 size: 14 residues. V gave up 4 bases and J gave up 5 bases; unmatched junction bases: 5. In nucleotides, the CDR3 is TGTGCCAGCAGCTCTGACAGGGACCATCAGCCCCAGCATTTT. Translating it yields CASSSDRDHQPQHF.

Turning to this clonotype: In this CDR3 the conserved last residue, phenylalanine or tryptophan, is missing, so a read error is likely. The gene calls are TRBV25-1 and TRBJ1-1; no clear D. The germline V gene has CDR1 MGHDK and CDR2 SYGVNS. The V end was cut by 0 bases, the J end by 1 base, with 9 bases between. This CDR3 region has 15 residues. The CDR3 loop is CASSEYGRQNTEAFS. In DNA, the CDR3 is TGTGCCAGCAGTGAATACGGACGGCAGAACACTGAAGCTTTCTCT.

The V and J genes are TRBV13 and TRBJ2-2, with TRBD2 as a possible D gene (6 bases). The CDR3 extends over 19 amino acids. Germline V gene data show CDR1 as PRHDT and CDR2 as FYEKMQ (reference sequence). V was clipped by 7 bases and J by 0 bases, with 24 bases between them. The CDR3, as DNA: TGTGCCAGCACCTCCCAGACGGCGGGGTGGGTGGCGAACACCGGGGAGCTGTTTTTT. Translation: CASTSQTAGWVANTGELFF.

About this clonotype itself: A much larger clone differs from this one at a single base, so this may be a read error. The chain combines TRBV20-1 with TRBJ2-5, with D perhaps TRBD1 or TRBD2 (5 bases each). Germline V lookup: CDR1 DFQATT, CDR2 SNEGSKA (reference sequence). This CDR3 is built from 10 residues. This CDR3 is CGAGGETQYF. The CDR3 region has the DNA TGCGGTGCTGGGGGAGAGACCCAGTACTTC.

The rearrangement links TRBV6-5 to TRBJ1-2; possibly TRBD1 for D (5 bases). The germline V gene encodes CDR1 MNHEY and CDR2 SVGAGI. The CDR3 is 14 residues long. V lost 4 bases, J lost 4 bases, and 13 bases lay in between. As DNA, the CDR3 is TGTGCCAGCAGTTCGGACACCTTAGGCTATGGCTACACCTTC. Translated, it gives CASSSDTLGYGYTF.

This clonotype was recorded at least ten times. The rearrangement links TRBV6-5 to TRBJ2-7; no reliable D call. Trimming stripped 2 bases from V and 0 bases from J, with 20 bases between. Per the germline V gene, CDR1 is MNHEY and CDR2 is SVGAGI. The CDR3 consists of 18 residues. CDR3 bases: TGTGCCAGCAGTTACACTGCGGTAGGTTTGGCACGCTCCTACGAGCAGTACTTC. Translated, it gives CASSYTAVGLARSYEQYF.

This clonotype has ten or more counts. This rearrangement joins TRBV19 to TRBJ1-1; D not resolved. Germline lookup yields CDR1 LNHDA and CDR2 SQIVND (reference sequence). V was clipped by 9 bases and J by 2 bases, with 19 bases between them. The CDR3 has 15 residues. This chain's CDR3 is CASRILGTANTEAFF. The CDR3 bases are TGTGCCAGCCGTATTCTGGGAACCGCTAACACTGAAGCTTTCTTT.

This clonotype was detected a few times. V and J are TRBV19 and TRBJ1-1, with 7 bases that match TRBD1. Germline CDR1 reads LNHDA; CDR2 reads SQIVND (reference sequence). V dropped 5 bases and J dropped 3; count of bases not matched to a gene: 9. The CDR3 covers 15 residues. The CDR3 loop reads CASSLTGRYHTEAFF. The CDR3 DNA reads as TGTGCCAGTAGTCTGACAGGGAGGTATCACACTGAAGCTTTCTTT.

This clonotype was counted ten times or more. V usage is TRBV27 and J usage is TRBJ2-5, with D possibly TRBD1 on 5 matching bases. CDR3 length equals 14 residues. Trimming removed 3 bases from V and 4 bases from J, with 12 bases in between. Germline V gene lookup returns CDR1 MNHEY and CDR2 SMNVEV (reference sequence). CDR3 loop: CASSFKGVPETQYF. CDR3 nucleotide sequence: TGTGCCAGCAGTTTTAAAGGGGTCCCAGAGACCCAGTACTTC.

This clonotype has only a few counts. This sequence joins TRBV18 and TRBJ2-7, with D possibly TRBD2 on 6 matching bases. Per germline, CDR1 KGHSH and CDR2 LQKENI. This CDR3 has 15 amino acids. Trimming took 1 base from V and 2 from J, leaving 12 bases between them. The CDR3 spells CASSPLPGDAYEQYF. CDR3 sequence (DNA): TGTGCCAGCTCACCACTGCCGGGGGATGCCTACGAGCAGTACTTC.

The genes are TRBV27 and TRBJ1-5; D not resolved. This CDR3 comprises 14 residues. V shed 3 bases and J shed 2 bases, with 8 bases lying between them. CDR1 is MNHEY, CDR2 SMNVEV, per germline (reference sequence). CDR3 amino acids: CASSLWRGNQPQHF. Written as DNA, the CDR3 is TGTGCCAGCAGTTTGTGGCGAGGCAATCAGCCCCAGCATTTT.

In its sample, this clonotype was seen a few times. This chain links TRBV6-2 or TRBV6-3 with TRBJ1-5; 9 nucleotides line up with TRBD1. From germline, CDR1 is MNHEY and CDR2 SVGEGT. The CDR3 length is 20 residues. With V trimmed by 1 base and J by 2 bases, 15 bases remained unmatched. CDR3 sequence reads: CASSYFGSSGQGGGNQPQHF. CDR3 sequence (DNA): TGTGCCAGCAGTTACTTCGGGTCGTCGGGACAGGGTGGCGGCAATCAGCCCCAGCATTTT.